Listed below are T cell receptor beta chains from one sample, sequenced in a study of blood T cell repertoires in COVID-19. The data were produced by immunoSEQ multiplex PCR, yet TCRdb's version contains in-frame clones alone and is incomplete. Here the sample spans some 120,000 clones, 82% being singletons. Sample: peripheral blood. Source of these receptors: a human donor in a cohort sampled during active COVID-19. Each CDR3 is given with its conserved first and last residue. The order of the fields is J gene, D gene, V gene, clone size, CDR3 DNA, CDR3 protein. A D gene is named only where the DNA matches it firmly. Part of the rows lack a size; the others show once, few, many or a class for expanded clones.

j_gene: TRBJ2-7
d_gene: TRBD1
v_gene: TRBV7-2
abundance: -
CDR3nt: TGTGCCAGCAGCGTAGTACAGGGGGCTGGCCACGAGCAGTACTTC
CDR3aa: CASSVVQGAGHEQYF

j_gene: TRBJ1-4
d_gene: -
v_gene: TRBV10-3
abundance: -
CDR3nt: TGTGCCATCAGTGATGGGAGGTGGCCTAATGAAAAACTGTTTTTT
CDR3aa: CAISDGRWPNEKLFF

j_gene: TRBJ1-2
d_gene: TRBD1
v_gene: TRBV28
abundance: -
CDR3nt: TGTGCCAGCAATCCGGGACAGGGAAACTATGGCTACACCTTC
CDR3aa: CASNPGQGNYGYTF

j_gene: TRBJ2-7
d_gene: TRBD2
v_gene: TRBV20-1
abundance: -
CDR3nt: TGCAGTGCTAGTCCACTAGCGGGGGGGCTAAACGAGCAGTACTTC
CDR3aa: CSASPLAGGLNEQYF

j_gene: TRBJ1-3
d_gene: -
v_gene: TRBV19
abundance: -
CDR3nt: TGTGCCACCAAACTCAGGGAGGGCACTGGAAACACCATATATTTT
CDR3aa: CATKLREGTGNTIYF

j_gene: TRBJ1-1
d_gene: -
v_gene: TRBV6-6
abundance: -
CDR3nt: TGTGCCAGCAGTTATCACGGCACTGAAGCTTTCTTT
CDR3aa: CASSYHGTEAFF

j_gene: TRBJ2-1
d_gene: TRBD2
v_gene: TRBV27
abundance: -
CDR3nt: TGTGCCAGCAGTTCCTCTAGCGGGGGGGCAAATGAGCAGTTCTTC
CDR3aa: CASSSSSGGANEQFF

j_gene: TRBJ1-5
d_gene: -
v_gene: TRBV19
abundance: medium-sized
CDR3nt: TGTGCCAGTCAGGGCTTGGGCGGGGCAGGTCAGCCCCAGCATTTT
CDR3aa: CASQGLGGAGQPQHF

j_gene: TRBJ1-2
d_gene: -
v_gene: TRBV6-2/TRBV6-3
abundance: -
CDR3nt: TGTGCCAGCAGTGCGGTTAACTATGGCTACACCTTC
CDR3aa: CASSAVNYGYTF

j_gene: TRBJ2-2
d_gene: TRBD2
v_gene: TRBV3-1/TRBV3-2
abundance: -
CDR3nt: TGTGCCAGCAGCCCCATGGGGCGGGGGGGCTTCACCGGGGAGCTGTTTTTT
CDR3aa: CASSPMGRGGFTGELFF

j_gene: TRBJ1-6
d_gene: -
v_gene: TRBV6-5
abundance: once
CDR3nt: TGTGCCAGCAGTTGGCAGGGGTGGTTTCAGAATTCACCCCTCCACTTT
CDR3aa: CASSWQGWFQNSPLHF

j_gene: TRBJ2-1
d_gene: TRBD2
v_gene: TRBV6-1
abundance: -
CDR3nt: TGTGCCAGCAGTGTAGCGGGGGGTTACAATGAGCAGTTCTTC
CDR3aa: CASSVAGGYNEQFF

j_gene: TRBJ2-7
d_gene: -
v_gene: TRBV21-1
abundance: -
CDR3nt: TGTGCCAGCAGCATAGGGACAGGACTCGTCGACGAGCAGTACTTT
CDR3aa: CASSIGTGLVDEQYF

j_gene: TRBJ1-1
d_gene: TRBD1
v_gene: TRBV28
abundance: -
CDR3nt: TGTGCCAGCAGTGTCCAGACAGGGAGGAACACTGAAGCTTTCTTT
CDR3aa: CASSVQTGRNTEAFF

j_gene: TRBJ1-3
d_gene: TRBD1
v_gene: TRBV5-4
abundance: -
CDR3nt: TGTGCCAGCAGCCGACAGGGCTCTGGAAACACCATATATTTT
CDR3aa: CASSRQGSGNTIYF

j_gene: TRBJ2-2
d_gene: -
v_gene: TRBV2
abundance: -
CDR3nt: TGTGCCAGCAGTCCGTTGGGGGGTGTCGGGGAGCTGTTTTTT
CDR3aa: CASSPLGGVGELFF

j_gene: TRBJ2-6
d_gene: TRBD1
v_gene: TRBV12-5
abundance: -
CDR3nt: TGTGCTAGTGGTTTTTGGGACAGGGGTTCCCCCGGGGCCAACGTCCTGACTTTC
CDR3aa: CASGFWDRGSPGANVLTF

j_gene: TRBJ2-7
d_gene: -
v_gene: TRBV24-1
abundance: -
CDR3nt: TGTGCCACCAGTGAGTCGAGCTCCTACGAGCAGTACTTC
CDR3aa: CATSESSSYEQYF

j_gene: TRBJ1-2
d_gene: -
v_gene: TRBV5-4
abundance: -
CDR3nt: TGTGCCAGCAGCTGGGGGCGGGATGGCTACACCTTC
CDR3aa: CASSWGRDGYTF

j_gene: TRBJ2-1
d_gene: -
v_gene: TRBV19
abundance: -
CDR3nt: TGTGCCTCAAAGGGGGGGCCCGGTGAGCAGTTCTTC
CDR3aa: CASKGGPGEQFF

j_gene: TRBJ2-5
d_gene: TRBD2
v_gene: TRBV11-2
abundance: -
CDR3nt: TGTGCCAGCAGCCCCCCTCGGGGAAGCGGGGGGGCCATCCAAGAGACCCAGTACTTC
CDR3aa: CASSPPRGSGGAIQETQYF

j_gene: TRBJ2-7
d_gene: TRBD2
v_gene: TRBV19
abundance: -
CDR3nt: TGTGCCAGTAGGGGAGATGTAACTAGCGGAGCCTTAAACGAGCAGTACTTC
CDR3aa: CASRGDVTSGALNEQYF

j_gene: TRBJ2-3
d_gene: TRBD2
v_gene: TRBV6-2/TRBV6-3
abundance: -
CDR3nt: TGTGCCAGCAGCCCCGCGGGAGAGACAGATACGCAGTATTTT
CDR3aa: CASSPAGETDTQYF

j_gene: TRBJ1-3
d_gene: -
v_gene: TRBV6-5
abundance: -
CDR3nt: TGTGCCAGCAGTTACTCCCAGGGTGCTGGAAACACCATATATTTT
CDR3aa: CASSYSQGAGNTIYF

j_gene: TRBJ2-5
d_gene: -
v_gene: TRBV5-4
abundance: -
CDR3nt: TGTGCCAGCAGCTTGCCCGGGTCCTACACCGAAGAGACCCAGTACTTC
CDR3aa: CASSLPGSYTEETQYF

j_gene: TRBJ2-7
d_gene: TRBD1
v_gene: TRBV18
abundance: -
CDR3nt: TGTGCCAGCTCACAAGACAGGGTTCTGGACGAGCAGTACTTC
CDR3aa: CASSQDRVLDEQYF

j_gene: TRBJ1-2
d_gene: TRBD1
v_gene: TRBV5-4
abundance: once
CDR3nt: TGTGCCAGCAGCCCCAAGGGACAGGAGAACTATGGCTACACCTTC
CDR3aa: CASSPKGQENYGYTF

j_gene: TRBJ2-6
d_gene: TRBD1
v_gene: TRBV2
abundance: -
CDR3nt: TGTGCCAGCAGGACAGGGTTCTCTGGGGCCAACGTCCTGACTTTC
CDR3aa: CASRTGFSGANVLTF

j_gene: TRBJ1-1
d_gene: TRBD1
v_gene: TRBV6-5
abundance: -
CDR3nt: TGTGCCAGCCCACAGACAGGGTCGAGCACTGAAGCTTTCTTT
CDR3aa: CASPQTGSSTEAFF

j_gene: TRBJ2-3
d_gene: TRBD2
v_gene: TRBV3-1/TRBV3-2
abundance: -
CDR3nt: TGTGCCAGCAGCCAAGGATTAGCGGGGGGCCTAGATACGCAGTATTTT
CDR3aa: CASSQGLAGGLDTQYF

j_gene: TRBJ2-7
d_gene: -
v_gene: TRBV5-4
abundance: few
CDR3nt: TGTGCCAGCAGCTTGTTTGGGGGCAGCAACGAGCAGTACTTC
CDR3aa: CASSLFGGSNEQYF

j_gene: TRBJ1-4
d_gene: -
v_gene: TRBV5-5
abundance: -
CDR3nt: TGTGCCAGCAGCTTGAGTCCCCCCGGGGCTAATGAAAAACTGTTTTTT
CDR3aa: CASSLSPPGANEKLFF

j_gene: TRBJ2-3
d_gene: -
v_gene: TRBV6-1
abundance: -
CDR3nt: TGTGCCAGCAGTGAAGCTCGGGATACGCAGTATTTT
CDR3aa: CASSEARDTQYF